A selection of T cell receptor beta chains follows, all from one sample in a study of sequential checkpoint blockade in melanoma. The table came from immunoSEQ multiplex PCR; TCRdb's copy has only in-frame clones and leaves some out. Here the sample spans about 12,000 clones, approximately 30% being singletons. The sequenced sample was tumor tissue (inferred from file names), obtained from a patient given nivolumab and ipilimumab in sequence. These TCRs come from a human donor with melanoma. Both conserved end residues are part of each CDR3. The order of the fields is clone size, J gene, D gene, V gene, CDR3 DNA, CDR3 protein. A D gene is named only where the DNA matches it firmly. Clone size is not always given. Where it is, it says once, few, many or a class for expanded clones.

clone_size: many
j_call: TRBJ1-6
d_call: NA
v_call: TRBV6-1
cdr3_nt: TGTGCCAGCAGTGAAGGGGTCTCCCCGGAACCCCTCCACTTT
cdr3_aa: CASSEGVSPEPLHF

clone_size: few
j_call: TRBJ1-1
d_call: NA
v_call: TRBV5-1
cdr3_nt: TGCGCCAGCAGCCTCCAACAGGGAAACACTGAAGCTTTCTTT
cdr3_aa: CASSLQQGNTEAFF

clone_size: few
j_call: TRBJ2-3
d_call: NA
v_call: TRBV6-8
cdr3_nt: TGTGCCAGCAGTTACAGGTTGCCTCCGGGGGTGGGAGATACGCAGTATTTT
cdr3_aa: CASSYRLPPGVGDTQYF

clone_size: many
j_call: TRBJ2-1
d_call: NA
v_call: TRBV6-8
cdr3_nt: TGTGCCAGCAGTTACTCCGGACAGTACAATGAGCAGTTCTTC
cdr3_aa: CASSYSGQYNEQFF

clone_size: NA
j_call: TRBJ1-6
d_call: NA
v_call: TRBV7-1
cdr3_nt: TGTGCCAGCAGCATCGGGACAACTCTAGGGCGCCACTTT
cdr3_aa: CASSIGTTLGRHF

clone_size: few
j_call: TRBJ1-2
d_call: NA
v_call: TRBV2
cdr3_nt: TGTGCCAGCAGCTCTACAGGGAGAGCTAACTATGGCTACACCTTC
cdr3_aa: CASSSTGRANYGYTF

clone_size: NA
j_call: TRBJ2-3
d_call: NA
v_call: TRBV5-1
cdr3_nt: TGCGCCAGCAGCTTGGGTACCCGTGGGACAGATACGCAGTATTTT
cdr3_aa: CASSLGTRGTDTQYF

clone_size: NA
j_call: TRBJ1-1
d_call: TRBD1
v_call: TRBV19
cdr3_nt: TGTGCCAGTGGCCCTTTGACAGGGCGCTGGGGAGCTTTCTTT
cdr3_aa: CASGPLTGRWGAFF

clone_size: NA
j_call: TRBJ2-1
d_call: TRBD2
v_call: TRBV5-1
cdr3_nt: TGCGCCAGCAGCTTGGGTGGCGGGGGGGCCTATGAGCAGTTCTTC
cdr3_aa: CASSLGGGGAYEQFF

clone_size: NA
j_call: TRBJ2-3
d_call: TRBD1
v_call: TRBV18
cdr3_nt: TGTGCCAGCTCACCCCGGGACAGGGGGGCAGATACGCAGTATTTT
cdr3_aa: CASSPRDRGADTQYF

clone_size: few
j_call: TRBJ2-2
d_call: NA
v_call: TRBV11-3
cdr3_nt: TGTGCCAGCAGCCTGGAGACAGGACCTACTACCGGGGATCTGTTTTTT
cdr3_aa: CASSLETGPTTGDLFF

clone_size: few
j_call: TRBJ1-2
d_call: NA
v_call: TRBV15
cdr3_nt: TGTGCCACCAGCAGGGACGGACCCACGGCGGGGGGCTACACCTTC
cdr3_aa: CATSRDGPTAGGYTF

clone_size: few
j_call: TRBJ1-6
d_call: TRBD1
v_call: TRBV18
cdr3_nt: TGTGCCAGCTCACCGGTAATGACAGGGCAGAATTCACCCCTCCACTTT
cdr3_aa: CASSPVMTGQNSPLHF

clone_size: NA
j_call: TRBJ1-2
d_call: NA
v_call: TRBV19
cdr3_nt: TGTGCCAGTAGCAATTATCCCGGACCTGCCCCCTATGGCTACACCTTC
cdr3_aa: CASSNYPGPAPYGYTF

clone_size: few
j_call: TRBJ1-3
d_call: TRBD1
v_call: TRBV19
cdr3_nt: TGTGCCAGTAGCACTACAGGGGCCGCCTCTGGAAACACCATATATTTT
cdr3_aa: CASSTTGAASGNTIYF

clone_size: NA
j_call: TRBJ1-1
d_call: NA
v_call: TRBV11-3
cdr3_nt: TGTGCCAGCAGCTTAAGGGCTACAGGGATTGACACTGAAGCTTTCTTT
cdr3_aa: CASSLRATGIDTEAFF

clone_size: NA
j_call: TRBJ1-4
d_call: NA
v_call: TRBV5-1
cdr3_nt: TGCGCCAGCAGCCCGGATGGGGAGGTGGGTGAAAAACTGTTTTTT
cdr3_aa: CASSPDGEVGEKLFF

clone_size: NA
j_call: TRBJ2-1
d_call: NA
v_call: TRBV6-8
cdr3_nt: TGTGCCAGCAGTTACTCACTTTACAATGAGCAGTTCTTC
cdr3_aa: CASSYSLYNEQFF